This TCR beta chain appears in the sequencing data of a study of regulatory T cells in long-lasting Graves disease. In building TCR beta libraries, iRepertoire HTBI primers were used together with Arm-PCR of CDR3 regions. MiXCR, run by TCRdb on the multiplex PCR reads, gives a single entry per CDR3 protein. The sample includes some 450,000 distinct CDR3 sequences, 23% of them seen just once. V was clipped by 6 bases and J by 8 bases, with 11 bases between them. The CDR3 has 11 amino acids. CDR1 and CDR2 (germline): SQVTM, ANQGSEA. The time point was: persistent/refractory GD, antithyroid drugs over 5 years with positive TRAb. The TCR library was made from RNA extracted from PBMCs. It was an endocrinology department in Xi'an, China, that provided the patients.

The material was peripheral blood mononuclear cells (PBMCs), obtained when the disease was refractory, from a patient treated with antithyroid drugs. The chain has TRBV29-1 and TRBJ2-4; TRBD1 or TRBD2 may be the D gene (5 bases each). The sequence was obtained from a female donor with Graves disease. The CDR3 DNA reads TGCAGCGTCCCCCAGGGACACATTCAGTACTTC. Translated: CSVPQGHIQYF.